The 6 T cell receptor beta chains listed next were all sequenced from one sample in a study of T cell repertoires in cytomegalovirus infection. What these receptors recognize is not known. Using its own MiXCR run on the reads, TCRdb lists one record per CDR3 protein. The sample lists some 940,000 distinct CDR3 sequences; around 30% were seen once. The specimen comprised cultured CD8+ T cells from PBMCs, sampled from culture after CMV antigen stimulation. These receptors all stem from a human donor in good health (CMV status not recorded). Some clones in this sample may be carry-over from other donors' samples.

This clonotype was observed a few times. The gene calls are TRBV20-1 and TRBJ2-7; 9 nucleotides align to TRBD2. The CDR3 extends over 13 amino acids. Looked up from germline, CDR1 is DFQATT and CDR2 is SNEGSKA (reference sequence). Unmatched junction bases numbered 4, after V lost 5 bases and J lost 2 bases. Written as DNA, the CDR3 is TGCAGTGCTTCTGGACTAGCGACCTACGAGCAGTACTTC. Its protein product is CSASGLATYEQYF.

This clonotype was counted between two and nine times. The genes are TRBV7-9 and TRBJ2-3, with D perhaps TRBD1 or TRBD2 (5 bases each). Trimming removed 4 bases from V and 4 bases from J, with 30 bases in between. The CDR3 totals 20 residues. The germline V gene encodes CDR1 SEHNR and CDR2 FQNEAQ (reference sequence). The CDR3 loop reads CASSYSSRDGTSSGADTQYF. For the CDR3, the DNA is TGTGCCAGCAGCTACTCATCCCGGGACGGTACCTCATCAGGCGCAGATACGCAGTATTTT.

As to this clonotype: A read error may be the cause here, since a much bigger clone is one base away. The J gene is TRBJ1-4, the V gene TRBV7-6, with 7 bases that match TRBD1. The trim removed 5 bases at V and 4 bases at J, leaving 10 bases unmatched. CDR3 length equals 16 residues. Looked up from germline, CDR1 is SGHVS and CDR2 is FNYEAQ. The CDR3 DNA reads TGTGCCAGCAGCGAAGGGGGAACAGGGGTTAATGAAAAACTGTTTTTT. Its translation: CASSEGGTGVNEKLFF.

The CDR3 loop reads CASRVGGRGAPWTEAFF. In nucleotides, the CDR3 is TGTGCCAGCAGAGTTGGGGGACGGGGGGCGCCCTGGACTGAAGCTTTCTTT. V and J are TRBV11-1 and TRBJ1-1, with D maybe TRBD1 (6 bases). Trimming took off 6 bases at V and 5 bases at J, with 25 bases between the two ends. The length of the CDR3 is 17 residues. The germline gives CDR1 SGHAT, CDR2 FQDESV (reference sequence).

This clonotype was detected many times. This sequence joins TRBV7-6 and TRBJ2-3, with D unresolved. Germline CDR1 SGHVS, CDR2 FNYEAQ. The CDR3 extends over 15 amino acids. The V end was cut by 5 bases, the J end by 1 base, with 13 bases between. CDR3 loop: CASSAEPTGTDTQYF. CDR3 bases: TGTGCCAGCAGCGCGGAGCCTACGGGCACAGATACGCAGTATTTT.

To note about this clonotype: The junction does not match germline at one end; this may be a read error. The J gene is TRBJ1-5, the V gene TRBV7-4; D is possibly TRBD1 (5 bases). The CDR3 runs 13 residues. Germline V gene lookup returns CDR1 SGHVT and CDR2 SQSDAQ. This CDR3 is CGSSSDGGQPQHF. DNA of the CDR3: TGTGGCAGCAGTTCGGACGGGGGTCAGCCCCAGCATTTT.